This T cell receptor beta chain derives from a study of T cell repertoires in cytomegalovirus infection. Study at large: Shared public TCR beta signatures pointed to both CMV infection and a matching HLA type.

J gave up 2 bases and V 11 bases, and 11 bases lay outside the gene matches. The CDR3 is 15 amino acids. CDR1 SGHAT and CDR2 FQNNGV come from the germline V gene. Study-wide results and limits: Cumulative frequency (of public TCR beta family members) identified carriers of CMV plus the relevant HLA. Dominant in the ex vivo response were TCR beta clonotypes restricted by HLA-C and specific for CMV.

As concerns this clonotype: Antigen: not known.

TCRdb fed the reads into MiXCR, producing one record per CDR3 protein. This table holds approximately 550,000 distinct CDR3 sequences, 15% to 20% found once. Material: CD8+ T cells from PBMCs. This TCR derives from a human donor in good health (CMV status not recorded). Some clones in this sample may be carry-over from other donors' samples. This chain connects TRBV11-2 to TRBJ2-3; 9 bases are shared with TRBD2. The CDR3: CASSPAGGPTDTQYF. The CDR3 DNA sequence: TGTGCCTCATCCCCCGCGGGGGGGCCCACAGATACGCAGTATTTT.